The 17 T cell receptor beta chains below all came from one sample that was sequenced in a study of T-cell reconstitution after alpha-beta-depleted transplantation in children. It was with unique molecular identifiers that the TCRbeta library was prepared. TCRdb recomputed calls from the PCR reads with MiXCR, one row per CDR3 protein. The sample lists just under 550,000 distinct CDR3 sequences, about 16% occurring once. The starting material was PBMCs from the stem cell graft donor, obtained from the stem cell graft. The receptors stem from a human donor who donated a stem cell graft to a child with acute lymphoblastic leukemia.

This chain joins TRBV7-9 and TRBJ1-1; D gene ambiguous. V lost 6 bases and J 0 bases, leaving 8 bases between the germline ends. The CDR3 has 13 residues. Germline V gene sequence: CDR1 SEHNR, CDR2 FQNEAQ (reference sequence). CDR3: CASRGSMNTEAFF. The CDR3 nucleotides are TGTGCCAGCAGGGGCAGCATGAACACTGAAGCTTTCTTT.

The chain carries TRBV7-8 and TRBJ1-2; tentatively, D is TRBD1 (5 bases). The CDR3 is made up of 16 amino acids. From germline, CDR1 is SGHVS and CDR2 FQNEAQ. V was pared by 0 bases and J by 4 bases, with 15 bases between. The CDR3 DNA is TGTGCCAGCAGCTTAGCCTCGGGGCGGAGCTTCTATGGCTACACCTTC. Protein: CASSLASGRSFYGYTF. Looking up the rest from reference TRBV7-8 and TRBJ1-2 gives the full variable domain: GAGVSQSPRYKVAKRGQDVALRCDPISGHVSLFWYQQALGQGPEFLTYFQNEAQLDKSGLPSDRFFAERPEGSVSTLKIQRTQQEDSAVYLCASSLASGRSFYGYTFGSGTRLTVV.

The rearrangement links TRBV14 to TRBJ2-1, with no clear D. The germline CDR1 and CDR2 sequences are SGHDN and FVKESK. This CDR3 has 13 residues. V was clipped by 1 base and J by 9 bases, with 10 bases between them. CDR3 in amino acids: CASSQVLGIEQFF. Here the CDR3 DNA reads TGTGCCAGCAGCCAAGTTTTGGGCATTGAGCAGTTCTTC.

The J gene is TRBJ1-1, the V gene TRBV9; D possibly corresponds to TRBD1 (6 bases). The CDR3 is 13 residues long. CDR1 and CDR2 (germline): SGDLS, YYNGEE. Trimming left V 1 base short and J 7 bases short, with 11 bases between. The CDR3 nucleotides read TGTGCCAGCAGCGTATGGGGGGCAGGTGAAGCTTTCTTT. It codes for CASSVWGAGEAFF. The entire variable domain, with the rest obtained from reference TRBV9 and TRBJ1-1, is as follows: DSGVTQTPKHLITATGQRVTLRCSPRSGDLSVYWYQQSLDQGLQFLIQYYNGEERAKGNILERFSAQQFPDLHSELNLSSLELGDSALYFCASSVWGAGEAFFGQGTRLTVV.

This clonotype was picked up a small number of times. The rearrangement links TRBV5-1 to TRBJ1-2, with TRBD1 matching 8 bases. Germline V gene sequence: CDR1 SGHRS, CDR2 YFSETQ. This CDR3 has 14 amino acids. The trim removed 4 bases at V and 4 bases at J, leaving 6 bases unmatched. CDR3 in amino acids: CASSRDRSSYGYTF. The CDR3 coding sequence is TGCGCCAGCAGCAGGGACAGGTCAAGCTATGGCTACACCTTC.

This clonotype was seen at least ten times. The rearrangement uses TRBV29-1 and TRBJ2-5, with D possibly being TRBD2 (5 bases). CDR1 SQVTM and CDR2 ANQGSEA come from the germline V gene. V lost 5 bases and J 5 bases, leaving 12 bases between the germline ends. This CDR3 region has 12 residues. The CDR3 region is CSVIRGPETQYF. The CDR3, as DNA: TGCAGCGTTATAAGAGGGCCGGAGACCCAGTACTTC.

There are a few counts of this clonotype. The chain links TRBV5-5 to TRBJ2-4; D perhaps matches TRBD2 (5 bases). The CDR3 length is 14 residues. V was clipped by 5 bases and J by 6 bases, with 15 bases between them. CDR1 and CDR2 (germline): SGHKS, YYEKEE (reference sequence). In DNA, the CDR3 is TGTGCCAGCAGTCCCCGCGGAGAGGGAAACATTCAGTACTTC. It specifies CASSPRGEGNIQYF.

V usage is TRBV15 and J usage is TRBJ2-1, with TRBD2 identical over 7 bases. CDR1 is LNHNV, CDR2 YYDKDF, per germline (reference sequence). V trimming: 2 bases; J trimming: 8 bases; junction bases outside the gene matches: 3. CDR3 length: 13 residues. The CDR3 protein is CATSRTSGDEQFF. The CDR3, as DNA: TGTGCCACCAGCAGAACGAGCGGGGATGAGCAGTTCTTC.

This clonotype has a handful of counts. This chain links TRBV7-9 with TRBJ1-5; perhaps TRBD1 as D (5 bases). V was cut by 6 bases and J by 0 bases, with 12 bases left in between. CDR1 is SEHNR and CDR2 is FQNEAQ in the germline V gene (reference sequence). This CDR3 spans 15 amino acids. CDR3 protein: CASSTGTDSNQPQHF. CDR3 nucleotides: TGTGCCAGCAGTACAGGAACTGATAGCAATCAGCCCCAGCATTTT.

The rearrangement joins TRBV7-8 to TRBJ1-1; 9 positions match TRBD1. The germline CDR1 and CDR2 sequences are SGHVS and FQNEAQ. J was trimmed by 7 bases and V by 1 base; bases with no gene match: 13. The CDR3 sequence is 17 residues long. For the CDR3, the DNA is TGTGCCAGCAGCTTAGGCGGCTCCAGGGACAGGGATGTTGAAGCTTTCTTT. Protein product: CASSLGGSRDRDVEAFF.

A few counts support this clonotype. This chain connects TRBV5-1 to TRBJ1-6, with D unresolved. The germline V and J ends were trimmed by 0 bases and 0 bases, with 7 bases remaining between them. Germline CDR1 is SGHRS and CDR2 is YFSETQ. The CDR3 is made up of 16 amino acids. CDR3: CASSLDPSSYNSPLHF. In DNA form, the CDR3 reads TGCGCCAGCAGCTTGGACCCCAGCTCCTATAATTCACCCCTCCACTTT.

The chain links TRBV5-1 to TRBJ2-7; D call uncertain. The germline V gene encodes CDR1 SGHRS and CDR2 YFSETQ. This CDR3 comprises 13 residues. V shed 2 bases and J shed 6 bases, with 12 bases lying between them. CDR3 sequence (DNA): TGCGCCAGCAGCTTCGCAGCTGAGCCCGAGCAGTACTTC. It translates to CASSFAAEPEQYF.

As for this clonotype: Germline and junction disagree at one end, which may indicate a read error. This chain links TRBV9 with TRBJ2-1; the match to TRBD2 covers 7 bases. In germline, CDR1 is SGDLS, CDR2 YYNGEE. The CDR3 consists of 14 residues. CDR3 protein: CASSGRLAVNEQFF. The DNA for the CDR3 is TGTGCCAGCAGTGGGCGGCTAGCGGTAAATGAGCAGTTCTTT.

CDR3 in DNA: TGTGCCAGCAGTGACTCGACAGCCCGATCAGTCCCGGACACCGGGGAGCTGTTTTTT. Its translation: CASSDSTARSVPDTGELFF. This chain links TRBV6-4 with TRBJ2-2; a possible D gene is TRBD1 (5 bases). There are 19 residues in the CDR3. Trimming took 0 bases from V and 3 from J, leaving 20 bases between them. From germline, CDR1 is MRHNA and CDR2 SNTAGT.

The chain has TRBV13 and TRBJ2-7; possibly TRBD1 or TRBD2 for D (5 bases each). Germline CDR1 is PRHDT and CDR2 is FYEKMQ (reference sequence). The CDR3 sequence is 18 residues long. The V end was cut by 0 bases, the J end by 3 bases, with 21 bases between. CDR3 protein: CASSLGYAYGRGVYEQYF. The CDR3, as DNA: TGTGCCAGCAGCTTAGGATATGCTTACGGTAGGGGAGTCTACGAGCAGTACTTC.

Only a few counts were recorded for this clonotype. The V and J genes are TRBV3-1 and TRBJ1-5; no reliable D call. The CDR3 sequence is 15 residues long. Germline values: CDR1 LGHDT, CDR2 YNNKEL (reference sequence). The ends were cut back, 5 bases at V and 0 bases at J, with 11 bases in the middle. The CDR3 loop is CASSKRAGSNQPQHF. CDR3 sequence (DNA): TGTGCCAGCAGCAAAAGAGCCGGTAGCAATCAGCCCCAGCATTTT.

There are a few counts of this clonotype. The genes are TRBV13 and TRBJ2-5; no clear D gene. CDR3 size: 13 residues. V lost 5 bases and J lost 4, with 11 bases in between. The germline V gene encodes CDR1 PRHDT and CDR2 FYEKMQ (reference sequence). CDR3 residues: CASSRPSGETQYF. In DNA form, the CDR3 reads TGTGCCAGCAGCCGACCCAGTGGAGAGACCCAGTACTTC.